This entry concerns a single TCR beta chain. What it binds is unknown. The data derive from a study of vaccination and CD4 T cells after COVID-19. Oncomine TCR Beta short-read sequencing was applied to DNA from cultured CD4+ T cells. In TCRdb, the PCR reads were re-called with MiXCR into one record per CDR3 protein. The sample lists over 10,000 distinct CDR3 sequences; around 40% were seen once. Points from the study as a whole: Post-infection sampling omitted early timepoints and covered relatively few convalescent patients.

The germline gives CDR1 MNHNS, CDR2 SASEGT. The CDR3 totals 13 residues. Trimming shortened V by 6 bases and J by 4 bases, and 10 bases separated the two germline ends. The treatment was: 10-day PBMC culture with coronavirus spike peptide pools or control peptides (ViraFEST assay). With 8.5 to 10 ug/ml peptide pools and approximately 10 IU/ml IL-2, PBMCs were cultured at about 2 million per well. The J gene is TRBJ1-5, the V gene TRBV6-1, with D unresolved. The sequencing used CD4+ T cells from blood, cultured in vitro, collected after SARS-CoV-2 vaccination. The TCR comes from a human donor who had recovered from COVID-19. DNA for the CDR3: TGTGCCAGCAGGTCGGACGGGAATCAGCCCCAGCATTTT. Encoded protein: CASRSDGNQPQHF.